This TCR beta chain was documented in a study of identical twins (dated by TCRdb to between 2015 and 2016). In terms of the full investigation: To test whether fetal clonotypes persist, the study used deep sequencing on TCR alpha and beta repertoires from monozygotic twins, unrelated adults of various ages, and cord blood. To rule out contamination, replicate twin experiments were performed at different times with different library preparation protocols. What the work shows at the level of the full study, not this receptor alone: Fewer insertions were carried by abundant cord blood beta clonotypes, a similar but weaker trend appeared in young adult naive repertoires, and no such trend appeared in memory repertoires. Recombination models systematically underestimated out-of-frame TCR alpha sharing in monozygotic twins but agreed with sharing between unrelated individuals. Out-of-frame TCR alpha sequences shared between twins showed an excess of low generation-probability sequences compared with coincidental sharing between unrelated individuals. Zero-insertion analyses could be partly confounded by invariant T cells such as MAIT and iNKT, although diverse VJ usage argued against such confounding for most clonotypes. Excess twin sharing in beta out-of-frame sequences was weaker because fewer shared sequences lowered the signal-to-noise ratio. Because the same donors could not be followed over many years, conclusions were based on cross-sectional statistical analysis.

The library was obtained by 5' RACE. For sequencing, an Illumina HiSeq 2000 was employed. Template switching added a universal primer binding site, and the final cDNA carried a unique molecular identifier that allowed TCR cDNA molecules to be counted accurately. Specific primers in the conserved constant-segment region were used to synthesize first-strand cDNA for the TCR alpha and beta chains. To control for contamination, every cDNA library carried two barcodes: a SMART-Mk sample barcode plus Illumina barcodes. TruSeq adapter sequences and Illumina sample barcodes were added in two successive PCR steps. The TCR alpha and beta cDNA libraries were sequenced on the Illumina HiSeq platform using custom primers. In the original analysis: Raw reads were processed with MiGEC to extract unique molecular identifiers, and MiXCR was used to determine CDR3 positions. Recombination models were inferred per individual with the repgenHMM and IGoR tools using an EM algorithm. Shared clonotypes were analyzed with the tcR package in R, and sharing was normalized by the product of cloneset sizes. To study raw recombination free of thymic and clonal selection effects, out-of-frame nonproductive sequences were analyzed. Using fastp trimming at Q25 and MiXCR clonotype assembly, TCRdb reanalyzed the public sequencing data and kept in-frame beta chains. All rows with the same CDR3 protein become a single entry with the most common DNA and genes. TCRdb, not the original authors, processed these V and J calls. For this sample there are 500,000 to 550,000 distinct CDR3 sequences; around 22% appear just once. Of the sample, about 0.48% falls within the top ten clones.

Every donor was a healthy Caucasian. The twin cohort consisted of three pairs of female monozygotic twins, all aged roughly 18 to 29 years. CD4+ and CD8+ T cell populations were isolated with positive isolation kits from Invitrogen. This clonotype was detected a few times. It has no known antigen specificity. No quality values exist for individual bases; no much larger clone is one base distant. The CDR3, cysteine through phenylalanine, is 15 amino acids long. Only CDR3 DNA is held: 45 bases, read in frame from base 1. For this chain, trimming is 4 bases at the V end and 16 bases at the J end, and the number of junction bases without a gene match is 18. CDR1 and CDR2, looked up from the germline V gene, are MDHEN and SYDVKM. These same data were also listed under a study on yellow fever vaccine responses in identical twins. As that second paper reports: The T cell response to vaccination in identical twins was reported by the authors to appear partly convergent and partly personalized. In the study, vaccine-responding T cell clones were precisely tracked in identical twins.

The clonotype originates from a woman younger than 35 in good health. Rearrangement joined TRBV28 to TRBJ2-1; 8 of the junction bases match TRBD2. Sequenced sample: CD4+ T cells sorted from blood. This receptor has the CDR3 CASSSPNGGAPSVFF. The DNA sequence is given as TGTGCCAGCAGTTCCCCAAACGGGGGGGCCCCATCCGTATTCTTC.